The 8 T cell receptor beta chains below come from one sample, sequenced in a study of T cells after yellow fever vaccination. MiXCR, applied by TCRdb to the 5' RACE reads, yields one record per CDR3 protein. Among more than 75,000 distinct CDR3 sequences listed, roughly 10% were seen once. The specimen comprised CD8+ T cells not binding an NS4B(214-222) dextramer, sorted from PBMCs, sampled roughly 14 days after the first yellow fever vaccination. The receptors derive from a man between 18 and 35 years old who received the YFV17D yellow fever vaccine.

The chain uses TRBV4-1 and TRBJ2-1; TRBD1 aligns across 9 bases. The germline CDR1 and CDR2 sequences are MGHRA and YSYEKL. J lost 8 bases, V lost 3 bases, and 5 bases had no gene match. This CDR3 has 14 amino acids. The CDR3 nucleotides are TGCGCCAGCAGCCAGGGACAGGGATGGGATGAGCAGTTCTTC. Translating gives CASSQGQGWDEQFF.

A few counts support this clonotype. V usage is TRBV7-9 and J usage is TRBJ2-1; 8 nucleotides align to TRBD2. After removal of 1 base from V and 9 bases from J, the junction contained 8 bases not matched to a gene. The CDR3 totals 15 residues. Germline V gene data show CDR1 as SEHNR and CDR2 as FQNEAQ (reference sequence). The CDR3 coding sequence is TGTGCCAGCAGCTTAGTCCGCCTAGCGGGTACTGAGCAGTTCTTC. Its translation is CASSLVRLAGTEQFF.

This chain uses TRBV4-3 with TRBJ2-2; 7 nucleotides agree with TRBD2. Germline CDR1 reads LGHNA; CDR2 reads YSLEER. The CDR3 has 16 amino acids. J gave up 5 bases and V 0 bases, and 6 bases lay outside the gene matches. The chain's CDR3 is CASSQEVGGLTGELFF. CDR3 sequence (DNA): TGCGCCAGCAGCCAAGAGGTGGGGGGGTTGACCGGGGAGCTGTTTTTT.

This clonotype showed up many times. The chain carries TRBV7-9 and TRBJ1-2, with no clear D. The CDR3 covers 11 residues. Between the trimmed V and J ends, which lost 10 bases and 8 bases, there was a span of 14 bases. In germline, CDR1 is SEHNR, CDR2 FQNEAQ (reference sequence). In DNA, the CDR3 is TGTGCCACCCTCCTACGACCGGGCTACACCTTC. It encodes CATLLRPGYTF.

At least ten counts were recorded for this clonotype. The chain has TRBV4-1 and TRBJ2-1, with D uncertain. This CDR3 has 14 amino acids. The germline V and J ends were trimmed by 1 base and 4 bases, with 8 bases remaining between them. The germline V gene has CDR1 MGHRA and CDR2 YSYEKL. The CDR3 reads CASSQGARYNEQFF. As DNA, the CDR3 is TGCGCCAGCAGCCAAGGGGCGAGGTACAATGAGCAGTTCTTC.

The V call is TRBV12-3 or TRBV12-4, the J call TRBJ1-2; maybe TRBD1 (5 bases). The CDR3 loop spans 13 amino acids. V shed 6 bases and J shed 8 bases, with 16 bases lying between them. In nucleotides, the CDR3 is TGTGCCAGCAGCACCGGGACCACGGAGGGCTACACCTTC. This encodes CASSTGTTEGYTF.

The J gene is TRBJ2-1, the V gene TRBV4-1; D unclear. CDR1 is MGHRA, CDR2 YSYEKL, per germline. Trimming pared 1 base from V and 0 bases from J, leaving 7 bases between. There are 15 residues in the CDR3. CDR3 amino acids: CASSQGTISYNEQFF. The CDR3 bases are TGCGCCAGCAGCCAAGGAACTATCTCCTACAATGAGCAGTTCTTC.

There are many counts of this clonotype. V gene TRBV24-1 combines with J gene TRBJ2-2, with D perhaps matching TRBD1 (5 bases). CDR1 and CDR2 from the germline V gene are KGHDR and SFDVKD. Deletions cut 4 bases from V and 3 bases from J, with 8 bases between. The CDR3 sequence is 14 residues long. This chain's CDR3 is CATSEDRDTGELFF. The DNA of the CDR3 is TGTGCCACCAGTGAAGACAGAGACACCGGGGAGCTGTTTTTT.